The 31 T cell receptor beta chains below all came from one sample that was sequenced in a study of T cell responses to AZD1222 COVID-19 vaccine. Here immunoSEQ multiplex PCR was the method, and the copy in TCRdb shows in-frame clones only, minus some. The table lists 100,000 to 150,000 clones, 90% of them singletons. The sequenced sample was peripheral blood, obtained on day 0 of AZD1222 vaccination. These receptors were taken from an adult in good health.

The chain carries TRBV29-1 and TRBJ1-2, with 8 bases fitting TRBD1. This CDR3 is built from 11 residues. Germline V CDR1 and CDR2: SQVTM, ANQGSEA. V shed 4 bases, J shed 8 bases, and the junction held 3 bases outside the gene matches. The DNA for the CDR3 is TGCAGCGTTGGGACAGGGTGGGGCTACACCTTC. This sequence encodes CSVGTGWGYTF. The complete variable domain, with remaining parts taken from reference TRBV29-1 and TRBJ1-2, reads SAVISQKPSRDICQRGTSLTIQCQVDSQVTMMFWYRQQPGQSLTLIATANQGSEATYESGFVIDKFPISRPNLTFSTLTVSNMSPEDSSIYLCSVGTGWGYTFGSGTRLTVV.

The chain has TRBV2 and TRBJ2-3; maybe TRBD2 (6 bases). The CDR3 totals 14 residues. The V and J ends lost 8 bases and 3 bases respectively, with 15 bases between them. CDR1 and CDR2 (germline): SNHLY, FYNNEI. CDR3 sequence (DNA): TGTGCCAGCGGGTATAGCGGACGAACAGATACGCAGTATTTT. It translates to CASGYSGRTDTQYF.

V is TRBV19 and J is TRBJ1-1; D unresolved. Germline V CDR1 and CDR2: LNHDA, SQIVND (reference sequence). CDR3 length equals 13 residues. V was trimmed by 3 bases and J by 1 base, leaving 6 bases between them. The CDR3 sequence: CASSIGTNTEAFF. CDR3 coding DNA: TGTGCCAGTAGTATCGGAACGAACACTGAAGCTTTCTTT.

The rearrangement uses TRBV2 and TRBJ2-4; D is undetermined. This CDR3 comprises 13 residues. V was pared by 7 bases and J by 0 bases, with 7 bases between. The germline gives CDR1 SNHLY, CDR2 FYNNEI. The DNA of the CDR3 is TGTGCCAGCACCCGTCTAGCCAAAAACATTCAGTACTTC. Translation gives CASTRLAKNIQYF.

V usage is TRBV24-1 and J usage is TRBJ1-2; D unclear. The CDR3 covers 15 residues. CDR1 KGHDR and CDR2 SFDVKD come from the germline V gene. Trimming shortened V by 6 bases and J by 2 bases, and 15 bases separated the two germline ends. CDR3 bases: TGTGCCACCAGTCACCCCCCGGTTAGCAACTATGGCTACACCTTC. This gives the protein CATSHPPVSNYGYTF.

The chain links TRBV19 to TRBJ1-5, with TRBD1 matching 7 bases. CDR1 and CDR2 from the germline V gene are LNHDA and SQIVND (reference sequence). V dropped 6 bases and J dropped 2; count of bases not matched to a gene: 7. There are 15 residues in the CDR3. CDR3 DNA sequence: TGTGCCAGTAGGTTCCTAGGACAGGGCAATCAGCCCCAGCATTTT. Protein product: CASRFLGQGNQPQHF.

V usage is TRBV7-9 and J usage is TRBJ2-1; 11 nucleotides agree with TRBD2. Per the germline V gene, CDR1 is SEHNR and CDR2 is FQNEAQ (reference sequence). J gave up 7 bases and V 8 bases, and 10 bases lay outside the gene matches. The length of the CDR3 is 15 residues. CDR3 amino acids: CASRRSSGGGNEQFF. CDR3 DNA: TGTGCCAGCCGCCGGAGTAGCGGGGGGGGGAATGAGCAGTTCTTC.

The chain couples TRBV2 to TRBJ1-6; D is possibly TRBD1 (5 bases). Germline V gene data show CDR1 as SNHLY and CDR2 as FYNNEI. The CDR3 extends over 14 amino acids. Trimming cost V 1 base and J 11 bases, with 12 bases left between them. The CDR3 region has the DNA TGTGCCAGCAGTGAAGGTCAGGGTCAACCACCCCTCCACTTT. It specifies CASSEGQGQPPLHF.

The V call is TRBV11-3, the J call TRBJ2-5, with 12 nucleotides matching TRBD2. In germline, CDR1 is SGHNT, CDR2 YENEEA. This CDR3 region has 17 residues. J gave up 2 bases and V 3 bases, and 7 bases lay outside the gene matches. The DNA of the CDR3 is TGTGCCAGCAGCTTCGGGCTAGCGGGGGGGCAACAAGAGACCCAGTACTTC. Encoded protein: CASSFGLAGGQQETQYF.

This clone was counted between two and nine times. The V call is TRBV19, the J call TRBJ2-7, with a possible D match to TRBD2 (5 bases). Trimming cost V 3 bases and J 2 bases, with 8 bases left between them. The CDR3 totals 13 residues. The germline V gene encodes CDR1 LNHDA and CDR2 SQIVND (reference sequence). The CDR3 nucleotides read TGTGCCAGTAGTATGCAGCGGCCCTACGAGCAGTACTTC. Its protein is CASSMQRPYEQYF.

The chain links TRBV27 to TRBJ1-5; unclear D gene. There are 14 residues in the CDR3. Per germline, CDR1 MNHEY and CDR2 SMNVEV (reference sequence). Trimming took off 2 bases at V and 3 bases at J, with 8 bases between the two ends. Here the CDR3 DNA reads TGTGCCAGCAGTTTAAATAGGGCCAATCAGCCCCAGCATTTT. This codes for CASSLNRANQPQHF.

The rearrangement links TRBV5-1 to TRBJ2-1; 11 nucleotides match TRBD2. The trim removed 2 bases at V and 7 bases at J, leaving 5 bases unmatched. The CDR3 has 15 amino acids. CDR1 is SGHRS, CDR2 YFSETQ, per germline. The CDR3 region has the DNA TGCGCCAGCAGCTTAGGGCCTAGCGGGGGGAATGAGCAGTTCTTC. This translates into CASSLGPSGGNEQFF.

The chain uses TRBV24-1 and TRBJ1-2, with D possibly being TRBD1 (6 bases). The CDR3 spans 13 residues. V lost 7 bases and J lost 5, with 13 bases in between. Germline lookup yields CDR1 KGHDR and CDR2 SFDVKD. The CDR3 is CATSGETGYGYTF. CDR3 bases: TGTGCCACCAGCGGGGAAACAGGGTATGGCTACACCTTC.

This clone was detected a few times. The V call is TRBV7-2, the J call TRBJ1-5, with TRBD1 matching over 7 bases. The trim removed 2 bases at V and 0 bases at J, leaving 7 bases unmatched. Germline-derived CDR1 and CDR2 are SGHTA and FQGNSA. The CDR3 runs 17 residues. The CDR3 spells CASSLRGQPYSNQPQHF. Written as DNA, the CDR3 is TGTGCCAGCAGCTTACGGGGACAGCCATATAGCAATCAGCCCCAGCATTTT.

This clone was seen more than once but under ten times. The chain couples TRBV28 to TRBJ1-3; 8 bases map to TRBD1. The trim removed 6 bases at V and 9 bases at J, leaving 16 bases unmatched. There are 16 residues in the CDR3. Germline values: CDR1 MDHEN, CDR2 SYDVKM. The CDR3 protein is CASSHRRTGLYTTIYF. CDR3 DNA sequence: TGTGCCAGCAGCCATCGAAGGACAGGGTTATATACCACCATATATTTT.

This chain connects TRBV3-1 (or the pseudogene TRBV3-2) to TRBJ2-2, with D possibly TRBD2 on 7 matching bases. CDR1 is LGHDT, CDR2 YNNKEL, per germline (reference sequence). V lost 6 bases, J lost 3 bases, and 11 bases lay in between. The CDR3 has 14 amino acids. CDR3 nucleotide sequence: TGTGCCAGCAGACTAGGGGGGGACACCGGGGAGCTGTTTTTT. Translation gives CASRLGGDTGELFF.

The gene calls are TRBV7-9 and TRBJ2-5; no reliable D call. The V and J ends lost 2 bases and 2 bases respectively, with 6 bases between them. Looked up from germline, CDR1 is SEHNR and CDR2 is FQNEAQ (reference sequence). This CDR3 has 13 residues. The CDR3: CASSLRGQETQYF. CDR3 sequence (DNA): TGTGCCAGCAGCTTACGCGGACAAGAGACCCAGTACTTC.

The V and J genes are TRBV6-5 and TRBJ2-7, with D unclear. CDR3 size: 11 residues. The V gene lost 7 bases and the J gene lost 7 bases, with 11 bases spanning the gap. Per the germline V gene, CDR1 is MNHEY and CDR2 is SVGAGI. DNA of the CDR3: TGTGCCAGCACCCCGGGTTCTGAGCAGTACTTC. Encoded protein: CASTPGSEQYF.

The chain is built from TRBV10-3 and TRBJ1-5; D unclear. From germline, CDR1 is ENHRY and CDR2 SYGVKD. V lost 10 bases to trimming and J lost 0 bases, with 10 bases between them. The CDR3 has 13 residues. This CDR3 is CANADSSNQPQHF. Written as DNA, the CDR3 is TGTGCCAACGCCGATTCTAGCAATCAGCCCCAGCATTTT.

The gene calls are TRBV6-6 and TRBJ1-4; 7 positions match TRBD1. The CDR3 runs to 19 residues. With V trimmed by 5 bases and J by 5 bases, 20 bases remained unmatched. The germline CDR1 and CDR2 sequences are MNHNY and SVGAGI (reference sequence). The DNA for the CDR3 is TGTGCCAGCAGTCCCAAAGATTTTAACAGGGGCGTGGGGAATGAAAAACTGTTTTTT. Its translation is CASSPKDFNRGVGNEKLFF.

The rearrangement uses TRBV10-1 and TRBJ1-4; D remains unclear. The ends were cut back, 3 bases at V and 0 bases at J, with 11 bases in the middle. This CDR3 has 16 residues. The germline gives CDR1 WNHNN, CDR2 SYGVQD (reference sequence). CDR3 sequence reads: CASSDTEHATNEKLFF. As DNA, the CDR3 is TGCGCCAGCAGTGATACCGAACACGCAACTAATGAAAAACTGTTTTTT.

The chain carries TRBV27 and TRBJ2-2; 10 bases align to TRBD1. CDR3 length equals 17 residues. J was trimmed by 5 bases and V by 6 bases; bases with no gene match: 12. Germline loops: CDR1 MNHEY, CDR2 SMNVEV (reference sequence). This CDR3 is CASSRSGTGVNTGELFF. The CDR3 DNA follows: TGTGCCAGCAGCCGATCCGGGACAGGGGTAAATACCGGGGAGCTGTTTTTT.

This clone has a handful of counts. The V call is TRBV7-6, the J call TRBJ2-1; D gene ambiguous. Germline loops: CDR1 SGHVS, CDR2 FNYEAQ. The CDR3 is 15 residues long. Trimming took off 4 bases at V and 4 bases at J, with 14 bases between the two ends. The CDR3: CASSSGRVRYNEQFF. The CDR3 DNA is TGTGCCAGCAGCTCTGGTCGGGTTCGATACAATGAGCAGTTCTTC.

As DNA, the CDR3 is TGCGCCAGCAGTGCGGGGACCATTTCCCGCACAGATACGCAGTATTTT. It specifies CASSAGTISRTDTQYF. The chain combines TRBV10-1 with TRBJ2-3, with D perhaps given as TRBD1 or TRBD2 (5 bases each). This CDR3 is built from 16 residues. Germline V gene sequence: CDR1 WNHNN, CDR2 SYGVQD (reference sequence). V lost 4 bases, J lost 1 base, and 15 bases lay in between.

This clone appeared a few times. The chain uses TRBV19 and TRBJ1-5; 7 nucleotides agree with TRBD1. Germline V lookup: CDR1 LNHDA, CDR2 SQIVND (reference sequence). The CDR3 totals 15 residues. The V and J ends lost 7 bases and 9 bases, in that order; junction bases with no gene match: 15. The DNA for the CDR3 is TGTGCCAGTACTTTCGGGACAGCCCGCGACGGGCCCCAGCATTTT. Translation: CASTFGTARDGPQHF.

The chain is built from TRBV5-8 and TRBJ2-7; D possibly uses TRBD1 or TRBD2 (5 bases each). Per germline, CDR1 SGHTS and CDR2 YDEGEE. With 5 bases removed from V and 4 bases from J, the gap between germline ends came to 10 bases. There are 12 residues in the CDR3. The CDR3 DNA reads as TGTGCCAGCAGGAGGGACGGGTACGAGCAGTACTTC. Residues: CASRRDGYEQYF.

This clone came up once. The rearrangement joins TRBV11-2 to TRBJ2-3, with 8 bases lining up with TRBD2. The germline gives CDR1 SGHAT, CDR2 FQNNGV. There are 14 residues in the CDR3. J gave up 4 bases and V 2 bases, and 2 bases lay outside the gene matches. Here the CDR3 DNA reads TGTGCCAGCAGCTTACAGCGGGGGTCAGATACGCAGTATTTT. Translating it yields CASSLQRGSDTQYF.

This chain joins TRBV18 and TRBJ2-7; tentatively, D is TRBD2 (5 bases). Germline V gives CDR1 KGHSH, CDR2 LQKENI. CDR3 length: 15 residues. Between the trimmed V and J ends, which lost 2 bases and 9 bases, there was a span of 20 bases. CDR3 in amino acids: CASSPILSRETGQYF. Written as DNA, the CDR3 is TGTGCCAGCTCACCAATTTTATCCCGGGAAACCGGGCAGTACTTC.

This chain links TRBV23-1 with TRBJ2-7; weak D call: TRBD2 (5 bases). TRBV23-1 carries the ORF label, with uncertain function. Trimming took off 3 bases at V and 1 base at J, with 10 bases between the two ends. This CDR3 is 14 amino acids long. The CDR3 DNA is TGCGCCAGCAGTCAGGGAGAGGATTCCTACGAGCAGTACTTC. Translated, it gives CASSQGEDSYEQYF.

J is TRBJ1-6 and V is TRBV19; D possibly corresponds to TRBD1 (5 bases). This CDR3 region has 15 residues. V was cut by 11 bases and J by 2 bases, with 16 bases left in between. Germline V gene sequence: CDR1 LNHDA, CDR2 SQIVND (reference sequence). The CDR3 region has the DNA TGTGCCGCCAGGGATAGTTTAACCTATAATTCACCCCTCCACTTT. Its protein product is CAARDSLTYNSPLHF.

The chain carries TRBV7-8 and TRBJ2-7, with D tentatively TRBD1 or TRBD2 (5 bases each). Germline CDR1 is SGHVS and CDR2 is FQNEAQ. The CDR3 runs 14 residues. V lost 1 base, J lost 6 bases, and 13 bases lay in between. CDR3 nucleotides: TGTGCCAGCAGCTTAGATGGGGGACGCCCCGAGCAGTACTTC. Translating it yields CASSLDGGRPEQYF. Looking up the rest from reference TRBV7-8 and TRBJ2-7 gives the full variable domain: GAGVSQSPRYKVAKRGQDVALRCDPISGHVSLFWYQQALGQGPEFLTYFQNEAQLDKSGLPSDRFFAERPEGSVSTLKIQRTQQEDSAVYLCASSLDGGRPEQYFGPGTRLTVT.